Shown below are 8 T cell receptor beta chains from a single sample sequenced in a study of siplizumab effects on memory and regulatory T cells. Profiled with immunoSEQ multiplex PCR; TCRdb holds only in-frame clones, not every one. The table lists about 52,000 clones, under 98% of them singletons. Source material: naive CD4+ T cells sorted from blood. The receptors shown here come from a human donor in good health.

The chain has TRBV6-6 and TRBJ2-7; maybe TRBD1 (6 bases). The V and J ends lost 7 bases and 3 bases respectively, with 13 bases between them. The CDR3 has 13 amino acids. The germline V gene encodes CDR1 MNHNY and CDR2 SVGAGI (reference sequence). CDR3 loop: CASTLRDNYEQYF. In DNA, the CDR3 is TGTGCCAGCACCCTCCGGGACAACTACGAGCAGTACTTC.

The chain joins TRBV27 to TRBJ1-1; no reliable D call. The CDR3 length is 12 residues. The V gene lost 6 bases and the J gene lost 7 bases, with 12 bases spanning the gap. Germline values: CDR1 MNHEY, CDR2 SMNVEV (reference sequence). The CDR3: CASRSWNDEAFF. The CDR3, as DNA: TGTGCCAGCAGATCCTGGAATGATGAAGCTTTCTTT.

The chain carries TRBV5-1 and TRBJ2-6; 7 nucleotides line up with TRBD2. Germline lookup yields CDR1 SGHRS and CDR2 YFSETQ. The CDR3 is 15 residues long. V gave up 4 bases and J gave up 1 base; unmatched junction bases: 2. The CDR3 sequence: CASSHGRSGANVLTF. The CDR3 DNA reads TGCGCCAGCAGCCACGGGAGGTCTGGGGCCAACGTCCTGACTTTC.

This rearrangement joins TRBV6-6 to TRBJ1-2, with 12 bases that match TRBD1. Germline V gene data show CDR1 as MNHNY and CDR2 as SVGAGI (reference sequence). With 2 bases clipped from V and 2 bases from J, the junction kept 3 bases outside the gene matches. The length of the CDR3 is 16 residues. The CDR3 region is CASSYMGQGANYGYTF. The CDR3 DNA reads TGTGCCAGCAGTTACATGGGACAGGGGGCGAACTATGGCTACACCTTC.

The chain recombines TRBV5-1 with TRBJ2-1, with D uncertain. Per germline, CDR1 SGHRS and CDR2 YFSETQ. The length of the CDR3 is 14 residues. V dropped 0 bases and J dropped 6 bases, with 10 bases sitting between them. In nucleotides, the CDR3 is TGCGCCAGCAGCTTGGCCGGTTCCATCAATGAGCAGTTCTTC. Translating gives CASSLAGSINEQFF.

This clone was counted once. For the CDR3, the DNA is TGTGCCAGCAGCCCCACAGCTAACTACGAGCAGTACTTC. Encoded protein: CASSPTANYEQYF. The chain employs TRBV7-3 and TRBJ2-7, with no clear D. The CDR3 has 13 residues. The germline V gene encodes CDR1 SGHTA and CDR2 FQGTGA. Between the trimmed V and J ends, which lost 5 bases and 3 bases, there was a span of 11 bases.

The chain uses TRBV7-8 and TRBJ1-1; possibly TRBD1 for D (5 bases). Germline CDR1 reads SGHVS; CDR2 reads FQNEAQ. The CDR3 has 14 amino acids. Trimming left V 2 bases short and J 1 base short, with 8 bases between. CDR3 amino acids: CASSLIQGNTEAFF. The CDR3 DNA is TGTGCCAGCAGCTTAATTCAGGGGAACACTGAAGCTTTCTTT.

The rearrangement uses TRBV7-2 and TRBJ2-5, with D maybe TRBD2 (6 bases). V lost 2 bases and J 3 bases, leaving 10 bases between the germline ends. Germline V gene sequence: CDR1 SGHTA, CDR2 FQGNSA. There are 14 residues in the CDR3. This CDR3 is CASSLSAGKETQYF. CDR3 bases: TGTGCCAGCAGCTTATCAGCGGGTAAAGAGACCCAGTACTTC.